The present TCR beta chain was sequenced within a study of T cells in Graves' hyperthyroidism and ophthalmopathy. Notes on the study in general: Separation of ophthalmopathy from stable hyperthyroidism was achieved by a 13 V-J model.

Amplified regions were TCR beta CDR3 sequences from RNA transcripts. HTBI primers drove first-round RT-PCR of the TCR CDR3. Each CDR3 protein is one row after TCRdb ran MiXCR on the multiplex PCR reads. Of about 560,000 distinct CDR3 sequences in the sample, roughly 17% are singletons; the top ten hold 18%. In the case of this clonotype: The antigen is not known.

V gave up 0 bases and J gave up 7 bases, with 13 bases separating them. Germline lookup yields CDR1 LGHNA and CDR2 YSLEER. This CDR3 contains 16 residues. The sequencing input was blood. The chain joins TRBV4-3 to TRBJ2-6; a weak D match, TRBD1 (6 bases). The source is a young woman with Graves' hyperthyroidism. The CDR3 nucleotides read TGCGCCAGCAGCCAAGATGAGGGGGTTGGTGCCAACGTCCTGACTTTC. The encoded protein is CASSQDEGVGANVLTF.